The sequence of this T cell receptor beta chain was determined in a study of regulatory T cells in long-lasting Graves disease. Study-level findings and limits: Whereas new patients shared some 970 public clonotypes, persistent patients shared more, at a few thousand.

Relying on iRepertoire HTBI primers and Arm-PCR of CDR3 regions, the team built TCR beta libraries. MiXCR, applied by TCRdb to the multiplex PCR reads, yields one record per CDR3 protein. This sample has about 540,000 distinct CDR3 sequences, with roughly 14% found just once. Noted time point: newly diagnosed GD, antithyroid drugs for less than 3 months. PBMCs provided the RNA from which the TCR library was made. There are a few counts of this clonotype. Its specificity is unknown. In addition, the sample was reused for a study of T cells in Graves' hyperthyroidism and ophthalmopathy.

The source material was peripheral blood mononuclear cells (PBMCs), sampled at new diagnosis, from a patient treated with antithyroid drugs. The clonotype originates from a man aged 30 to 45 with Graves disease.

CDR3 amino acids: CASSPDVYEQFF. In DNA, the CDR3 is TGTGCCAGCTCACCGGACGTCTATGAGCAGTTCTTC. The chain uses TRBV18 and TRBJ2-1; D gene ambiguous. The CDR3 loop spans 12 amino acids. CDR1 is KGHSH and CDR2 is LQKENI in the germline V gene. V shed 3 bases and J shed 8 bases, with 8 bases lying between them.